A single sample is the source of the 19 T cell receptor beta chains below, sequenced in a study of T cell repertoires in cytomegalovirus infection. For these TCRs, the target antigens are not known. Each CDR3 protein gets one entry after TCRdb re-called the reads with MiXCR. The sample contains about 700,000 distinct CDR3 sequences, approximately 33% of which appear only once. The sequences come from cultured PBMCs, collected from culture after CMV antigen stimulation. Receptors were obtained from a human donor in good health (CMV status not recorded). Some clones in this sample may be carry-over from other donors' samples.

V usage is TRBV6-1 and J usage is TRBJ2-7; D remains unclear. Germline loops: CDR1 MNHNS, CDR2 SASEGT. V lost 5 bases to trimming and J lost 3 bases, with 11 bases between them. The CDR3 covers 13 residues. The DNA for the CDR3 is TGTGCCAGCAGTTATGGGCAGTACTACGAGCAGTACTTC. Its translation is CASSYGQYYEQYF.

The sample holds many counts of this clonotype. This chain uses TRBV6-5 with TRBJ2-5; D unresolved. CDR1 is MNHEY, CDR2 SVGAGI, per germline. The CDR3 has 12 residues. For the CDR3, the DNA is TGTGCTTGGGATAAGGGCCGGGAGACCCAGTACTTC. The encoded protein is CAWDKGRETQYF.

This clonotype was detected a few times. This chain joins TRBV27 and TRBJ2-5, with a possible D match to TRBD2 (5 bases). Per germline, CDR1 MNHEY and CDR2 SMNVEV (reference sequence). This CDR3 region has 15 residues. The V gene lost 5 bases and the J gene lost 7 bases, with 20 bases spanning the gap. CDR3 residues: CASSPESGGKRTQYF. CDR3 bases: TGTGCCAGCAGTCCTGAAAGCGGCGGCAAGCGGACCCAGTACTTC.

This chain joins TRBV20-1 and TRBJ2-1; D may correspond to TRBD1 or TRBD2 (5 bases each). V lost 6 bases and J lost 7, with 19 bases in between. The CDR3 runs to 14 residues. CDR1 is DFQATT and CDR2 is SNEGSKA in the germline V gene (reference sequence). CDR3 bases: TGCAGTGCCGGCCGGGACCCCAACCTGAATGAGCAGTTCTTC. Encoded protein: CSAGRDPNLNEQFF.

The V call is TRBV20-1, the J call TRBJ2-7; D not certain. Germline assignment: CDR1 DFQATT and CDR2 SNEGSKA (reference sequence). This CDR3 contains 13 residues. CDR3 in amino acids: CRIGRFKDYEQYF. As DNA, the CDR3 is TGCAGAATCGGGCGATTTAAGGACTACGAGCAGTACTTC.

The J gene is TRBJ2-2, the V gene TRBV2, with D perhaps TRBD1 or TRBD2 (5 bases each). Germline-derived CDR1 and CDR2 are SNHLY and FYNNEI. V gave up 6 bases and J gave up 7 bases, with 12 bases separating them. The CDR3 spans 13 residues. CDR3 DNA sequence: TGTGCCAGCAGGCCGGGGCGGATCGGGGAGCTGTTTTTT. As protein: CASRPGRIGELFF. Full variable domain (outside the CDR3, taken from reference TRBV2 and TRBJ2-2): EPEVTQTPSHQVTQMGQEVILRCVPISNHLYFYWYRQILGQKVEFLVSFYNNEISEKSEIFDDQFSVERPDGSNFTLKIRSTKLEDSAMYFCASRPGRIGELFFGEGSRLTVL.

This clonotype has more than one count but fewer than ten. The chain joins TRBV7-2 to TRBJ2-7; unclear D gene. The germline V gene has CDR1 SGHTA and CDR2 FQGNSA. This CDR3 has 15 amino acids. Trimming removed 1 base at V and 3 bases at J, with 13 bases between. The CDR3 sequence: CASSLGPPTNYEQYF. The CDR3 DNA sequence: TGTGCCAGCAGCTTAGGGCCCCCGACAAACTACGAGCAGTACTTC.

The CDR3 here is CASKSGTKNTEAFF. CDR3 nucleotide sequence: TGTGCCAGCAAAAGTGGGACAAAGAACACTGAAGCTTTCTTT. The chain carries TRBV7-9 and TRBJ1-1; a weak D match, TRBD1 (6 bases). The CDR3 extends over 14 amino acids. The germline gives CDR1 SEHNR, CDR2 FQNEAQ (reference sequence). V shed 7 bases and J shed 1 base, with 13 bases lying between them.

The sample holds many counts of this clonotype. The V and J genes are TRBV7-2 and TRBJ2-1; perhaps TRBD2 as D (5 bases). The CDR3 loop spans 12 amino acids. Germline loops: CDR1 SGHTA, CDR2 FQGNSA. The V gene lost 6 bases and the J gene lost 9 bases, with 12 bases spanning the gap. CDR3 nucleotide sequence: TGTGCCAGCAGTCTACTAGTGCTTGAGCAGTTCTTC. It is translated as CASSLLVLEQFF.

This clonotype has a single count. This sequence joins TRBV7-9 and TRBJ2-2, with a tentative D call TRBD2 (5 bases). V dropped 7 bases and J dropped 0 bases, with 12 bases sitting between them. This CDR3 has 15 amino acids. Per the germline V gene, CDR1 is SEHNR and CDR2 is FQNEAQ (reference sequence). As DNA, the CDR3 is TGTGCCAGCATCCAAGCGCGGGCGAACACCGGGGAGCTGTTTTTT. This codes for CASIQARANTGELFF.

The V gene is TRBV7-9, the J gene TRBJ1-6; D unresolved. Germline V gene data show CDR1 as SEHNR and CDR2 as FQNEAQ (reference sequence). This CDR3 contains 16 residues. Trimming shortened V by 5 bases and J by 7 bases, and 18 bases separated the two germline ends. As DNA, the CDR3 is TGTGCCAGCAGCCCGTCCGGACCGGGCGTCAATTCACCCCTCCACTTT. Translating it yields CASSPSGPGVNSPLHF.

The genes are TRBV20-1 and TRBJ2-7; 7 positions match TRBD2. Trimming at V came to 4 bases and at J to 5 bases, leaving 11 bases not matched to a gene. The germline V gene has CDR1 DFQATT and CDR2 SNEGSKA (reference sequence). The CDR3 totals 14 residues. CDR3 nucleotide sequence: TGCAGTGCTAATCAGGGCGGGAGAGTCCACGAGCAGTACTTC. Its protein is CSANQGGRVHEQYF.

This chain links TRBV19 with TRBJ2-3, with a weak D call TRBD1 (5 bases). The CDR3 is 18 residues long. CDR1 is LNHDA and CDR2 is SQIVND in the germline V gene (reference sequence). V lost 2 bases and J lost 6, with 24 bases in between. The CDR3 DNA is TGTGCCAGTAGTATACGGCCAGGGCTTCCCGGGCCATGGGATACGCAGTATTTT. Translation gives CASSIRPGLPGPWDTQYF.

Here the CDR3 reads CSARLAGTYSGQYF. CDR3 bases: TGCAGTGCGCGACTAGCGGGAACTTACTCGGGGCAGTATTTT. The rearrangement uses TRBV20-1 and TRBJ2-3; 11 bases fit TRBD2. Per the germline V gene, CDR1 is DFQATT and CDR2 is SNEGSKA (reference sequence). The CDR3 consists of 14 residues. J lost 11 bases, V lost 6 bases, and 13 bases had no gene match.

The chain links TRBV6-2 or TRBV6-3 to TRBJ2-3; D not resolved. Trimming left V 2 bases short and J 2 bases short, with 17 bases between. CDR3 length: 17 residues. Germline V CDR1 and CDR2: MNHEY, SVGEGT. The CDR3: CASSYLEAPVPTDTQYF. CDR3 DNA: TGTGCCAGCAGTTACCTCGAGGCGCCCGTTCCCACAGATACGCAGTATTTT.

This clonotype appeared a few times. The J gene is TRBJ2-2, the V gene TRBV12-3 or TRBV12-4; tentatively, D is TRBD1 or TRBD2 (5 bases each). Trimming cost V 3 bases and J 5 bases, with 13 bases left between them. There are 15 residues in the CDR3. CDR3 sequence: CASSFRDPGTGELFF. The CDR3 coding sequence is TGTGCCAGCAGTTTCCGGGACCCCGGGACCGGGGAGCTGTTTTTT.

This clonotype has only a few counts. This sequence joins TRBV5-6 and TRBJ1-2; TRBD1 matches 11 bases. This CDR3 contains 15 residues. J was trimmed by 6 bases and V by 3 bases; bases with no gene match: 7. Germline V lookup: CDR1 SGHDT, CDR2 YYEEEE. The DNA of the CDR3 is TGTGCCAGCAGCTCGGCCGGGACAGGGGGTGATGGCTACACCTTC. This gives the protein CASSSAGTGGDGYTF.

CDR3 region: CASSLNSAGADSGNTIYF. The CDR3 region has the DNA TGTGCCAGCAGCTTAAACAGTGCGGGGGCCGACTCTGGAAACACCATATATTTT. The gene calls are TRBV7-2 and TRBJ1-3, with D perhaps TRBD1 (6 bases). Germline V gene data show CDR1 as SGHTA and CDR2 as FQGNSA. The CDR3 is 18 residues long. Deletions cut 2 bases from V and 0 bases from J, with 17 bases between. Full variable domain (rest looked up from reference TRBV7-2 and TRBJ1-3): GAGVSQSPSNKVTEKGKDVELRCDPISGHTALYWYRQSLGQGLEFLIYFQGNSAPDKSGLPSDRFSAERTGGSVSTLTIQRTQQEDSAVYLCASSLNSAGADSGNTIYFGEGSWLTVV.

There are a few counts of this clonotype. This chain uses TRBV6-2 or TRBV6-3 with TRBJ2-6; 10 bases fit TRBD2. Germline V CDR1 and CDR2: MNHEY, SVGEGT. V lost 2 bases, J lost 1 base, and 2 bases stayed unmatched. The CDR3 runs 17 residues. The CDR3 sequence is CASSYLSGRSGANVLTF. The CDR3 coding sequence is TGTGCCAGCAGTTACCTTAGCGGGAGGTCTGGGGCCAACGTCCTGACTTTC.